These 31 T cell receptor beta chains originate from one sample sequenced in a study of blood T cell repertoires in COVID-19. Here immunoSEQ multiplex PCR was the method, and the copy in TCRdb shows in-frame clones only, minus some. Of roughly 250,000 clones in the sample, 83% were seen once. The specimen sequenced was peripheral blood. The source is a man aged 40-49 years with active or convalescent COVID-19.

The chain has TRBV2 and TRBJ2-7, with TRBD2 identical over 11 bases. CDR1 and CDR2 (germline): SNHLY, FYNNEI. CDR3 length equals 16 residues. With 5 bases clipped from V and 3 bases from J, the junction kept 9 bases outside the gene matches. The CDR3 DNA reads as TGTGCCAGCAGTTGGGGGGGACTAGCGGAGGGCTACGAGCAGTACTTC. Translating it yields CASSWGGLAEGYEQYF.

The rearrangement joins TRBV6-5 to TRBJ1-3; D remains unclear. V gave up 0 bases and J gave up 4 bases, with 10 bases separating them. The V gene's germline CDR1 is MNHEY and CDR2 SVGAGI. The CDR3 totals 15 residues. CDR3 bases: TGTGCCAGCAGTTACTCGAGGGCGGTAGGAAACACCATATATTTT. Its protein product is CASSYSRAVGNTIYF.

The J gene is TRBJ2-7, the V gene TRBV6-5; a possible D gene is TRBD1 (6 bases). V was pared by 6 bases and J by 2 bases, with 17 bases between. Germline lookup yields CDR1 MNHEY and CDR2 SVGAGI. The CDR3 length is 15 residues. The CDR3 bases are TGTGCCAGCAGACTTGTCCGGGACACCACCTACGAGCAGTACTTC. The encoded protein is CASRLVRDTTYEQYF.

The chain uses TRBV30 and TRBJ2-3; maybe TRBD2 (6 bases). Germline-derived CDR1 and CDR2 are GTSNPN and SVGIG (reference sequence). The ends were cut back, 0 bases at V and 3 bases at J, with 10 bases in the middle. The CDR3 length is 14 residues. CDR3 sequence (DNA): TGTGCCTGGAGTGTGACTAGTGCTACAGATACGCAGTATTTT. Residues: CAWSVTSATDTQYF.

The V gene is TRBV6-2 or TRBV6-3, the J gene TRBJ1-5, with TRBD1 matching over 12 bases. This CDR3 region has 17 residues. V lost 2 bases and J lost 2; bases outside the gene matches: 4. Germline CDR1 reads MNHEY; CDR2 reads SVGEGT. CDR3 sequence reads: CASSYLGQGAGNQPQHF. CDR3 DNA: TGTGCCAGCAGTTACCTGGGACAGGGGGCTGGCAATCAGCCCCAGCATTTT.

The chain is built from TRBV28 and TRBJ1-2, with D possibly matching TRBD1 (6 bases). V was trimmed by 6 bases and J by 5 bases, leaving 13 bases between them. This CDR3 comprises 13 residues. In germline, CDR1 is MDHEN, CDR2 SYDVKM. CDR3 sequence: CASSLSGVYGYTF. Written as DNA, the CDR3 is TGTGCCAGCAGCCTGTCAGGGGTTTATGGCTACACCTTC.

J is TRBJ1-4 and V is TRBV11-3; 7 positions agree with TRBD1. This CDR3 contains 15 residues. In germline, CDR1 is SGHNT, CDR2 YENEEA. Trimming at V came to 5 bases and at J to 5 bases, leaving 8 bases not matched to a gene. The CDR3: CASSTRDSLNEKLFF. In nucleotides, the CDR3 is TGTGCCAGCAGCACGCGGGACAGCCTCAATGAAAAACTGTTTTTT.

This chain links TRBV7-2 with TRBJ2-7; D is perhaps TRBD1 (7 bases). Trimming cost V 1 base and J 3 bases, with 13 bases left between them. Looked up from germline, CDR1 is SGHTA and CDR2 is FQGNSA. There are 15 residues in the CDR3. CDR3 residues: CASSLGQGGGYEQYF. The CDR3 bases are TGTGCCAGCAGCTTAGGGCAGGGGGGCGGCTACGAGCAGTACTTC.

This chain links TRBV5-5 with TRBJ2-1; TRBD1 agrees at 8 bases. The CDR3 spans 17 residues. The trim removed 1 base at V and 0 bases at J, leaving 6 bases unmatched. Germline CDR1 and CDR2: SGHKS and YYEKEE (reference sequence). CDR3 coding DNA: TGTGCCAGCAGCTTGCTACTTACAGGGGGCTCCTACAATGAGCAGTTCTTC. The encoded protein is CASSLLLTGGSYNEQFF.

This clone was seen just once. The V gene is TRBV30, the J gene TRBJ1-1, with D unresolved. V gave up 3 bases and J gave up 1 base, with 6 bases separating them. This CDR3 spans 12 amino acids. Germline V gene lookup returns CDR1 GTSNPN and CDR2 SVGIG (reference sequence). This chain's CDR3 is CAWRPGNTEAFF. CDR3 nucleotide sequence: TGTGCCTGGAGGCCGGGGAACACTGAAGCTTTCTTT.

The chain couples TRBV27 to TRBJ2-5, with a weak D call TRBD1 (5 bases). The V and J ends lost 1 base and 5 bases respectively, with 11 bases between them. This CDR3 has 14 amino acids. Germline V gene data show CDR1 as MNHEY and CDR2 as SMNVEV (reference sequence). For the CDR3, the DNA is TGTGCCAGCAGTTTATTAGCAGGGTTGGAGACCCAGTACTTC. This gives the protein CASSLLAGLETQYF.

This clone was observed once. The V call is TRBV5-1, the J call TRBJ2-7; 10 nucleotides line up with TRBD2. This CDR3 contains 15 residues. With 2 bases clipped from V and 3 bases from J, the junction kept 5 bases outside the gene matches. Per germline, CDR1 SGHRS and CDR2 YFSETQ. CDR3 sequence reads: CASSFGLAEDYEQYF. The CDR3 DNA reads TGCGCCAGCAGCTTCGGACTAGCGGAAGACTACGAGCAGTACTTC.

The chain carries TRBV6-5 and TRBJ1-2, with 8 bases that match TRBD1. Germline CDR1 MNHEY, CDR2 SVGAGI. The CDR3 runs to 14 residues. J was trimmed by 2 bases and V by 4 bases; bases with no gene match: 3. The CDR3 DNA is TGTGCCAGCAGTTTGACAGGGGCGAACTATGGCTACACCTTC. This translates into CASSLTGANYGYTF.

The CDR3 loop reads CASSPPMLTAYGYTF. The DNA of the CDR3 is TGTGCCAGCTCACCGCCAATGCTGACAGCCTATGGCTACACCTTC. This sequence joins TRBV18 and TRBJ1-2; tentative D call: TRBD1 (5 bases). The CDR3 runs 15 residues. CDR1 and CDR2 from the germline V gene are KGHSH and LQKENI. The V gene lost 3 bases and the J gene lost 4 bases, with 15 bases spanning the gap.

In DNA, the CDR3 is TGTGCCAGCAGCCACTCAGGGTTATCCTACGAGCAGTACTTC. Translation: CASSHSGLSYEQYF. The chain has TRBV6-6 and TRBJ2-7, with a tentative D call TRBD1 (5 bases). The CDR3 runs to 14 residues. Germline V gives CDR1 MNHNY, CDR2 SVGAGI (reference sequence). V lost 6 bases and J lost 1, with 13 bases in between.

DNA for the CDR3: TGTGCCAGCAGTTCCTACACCGGGGAGCTGTTTTTT. This codes for CASSSYTGELFF. This chain links TRBV7-3 with TRBJ2-2, with D hard to call. The CDR3 runs 12 residues. Germline V gives CDR1 SGHTA, CDR2 FQGTGA. The ends were cut back, 6 bases at V and 3 bases at J, with 5 bases in the middle.

The V and J genes are TRBV18 and TRBJ1-3; unclear D gene. Germline CDR1 reads KGHSH; CDR2 reads LQKENI. The length of the CDR3 is 14 residues. Trimming took off 0 bases at V and 8 bases at J, with 11 bases between the two ends. CDR3 region: CASSPPFKSDTIYF. The CDR3 coding sequence is TGTGCCAGCTCACCACCGTTCAAGTCGGACACCATATATTTT.

The rearrangement links TRBV5-4 to TRBJ2-5, with D possibly being TRBD2 (5 bases). CDR3 length: 16 amino acids. Trimming stripped 0 bases from V and 5 bases from J, with 17 bases between. Germline loops: CDR1 SGHNT, CDR2 YYREEE (reference sequence). The chain's CDR3 is CASSLGSGGLGETQYF. DNA of the CDR3: TGTGCCAGCAGCTTGGGTTCTGGCGGGCTGGGGGAGACCCAGTACTTC.

This chain joins TRBV15 and TRBJ1-2; D may be TRBD1 (5 bases). The CDR3 sequence is 12 residues long. The germline V gene has CDR1 LNHNV and CDR2 YYDKDF (reference sequence). The V gene lost 5 bases and the J gene lost 8 bases, with 12 bases spanning the gap. This CDR3 is CATSLGAGGYTF. CDR3 nucleotide sequence: TGTGCCACCAGCTTAGGGGCCGGAGGCTACACCTTC. Drawing the rest from reference TRBV15 and TRBJ1-2, the complete variable domain is DAMVIQNPRYQVTQFGKPVTLSCSQTLNHNVMYWYQQKSSQAPKLLFHYYDKDFNNEADTPDNFQSRRPNTSFCFLDIRSPGLGDTAMYLCATSLGAGGYTFGSGTRLTVV.

The genes are TRBV15 and TRBJ2-1, with 9 bases aligning to TRBD1. CDR3 length: 15 residues. In germline, CDR1 is LNHNV, CDR2 YYDKDF (reference sequence). The V segment lost 6 bases and the J segment 5 bases; nucleotides outside the gene matches: 8. CDR3 loop: CATSTYGTGHNEQFF. CDR3 sequence (DNA): TGTGCCACCAGTACTTATGGGACAGGGCACAATGAGCAGTTCTTC.

The chain carries TRBV2 and TRBJ2-5, with D tentatively TRBD2 (5 bases). V was clipped by 4 bases and J by 2 bases, with 8 bases between them. Germline V gives CDR1 SNHLY, CDR2 FYNNEI. The CDR3 is 13 residues long. CDR3 amino acids: CASSGLSQETQYF. CDR3 DNA sequence: TGTGCCAGCAGTGGACTATCGCAAGAGACCCAGTACTTC.

The chain recombines TRBV12-3 or TRBV12-4 with TRBJ2-5; 9 nucleotides align to TRBD1. CDR3 length: 13 amino acids. V shed 3 bases, J shed 5 bases, and the junction held 1 base outside the gene matches. The CDR3 nucleotides read TGTGCCAGCAGTTTGACAGGGGGGGAGACCCAGTACTTC. Translated, it gives CASSLTGGETQYF.

The J gene is TRBJ2-3, the V gene TRBV20-1; 16 nucleotides match TRBD2. There are 17 residues in the CDR3. V trimming: 3 bases; J trimming: 1 base; junction bases outside the gene matches: 4. Germline loops: CDR1 DFQATT, CDR2 SNEGSKA (reference sequence). The CDR3 region has the DNA TGCAGTGCTAGTTCGGGACTAGCGGGGGGGCGCACAGATACGCAGTATTTT. Translation: CSASSGLAGGRTDTQYF.

V usage is TRBV11-2 and J usage is TRBJ2-1; 9 bases align to TRBD2. Looked up from germline, CDR1 is SGHAT and CDR2 is FQNNGV. The CDR3 length is 18 residues. Trimming at V came to 0 bases and at J to 4 bases, leaving 10 bases not matched to a gene. The chain's CDR3 is CASSLDSLAGSVYNEQFF. For the CDR3, the DNA is TGTGCCAGCAGCTTAGATAGCCTAGCGGGGTCCGTTTACAATGAGCAGTTCTTC.

CDR3 loop: CASSSQGQGEKLFF. The DNA of the CDR3 is TGTGCCAGCAGTTCACAGGGACAAGGGGAAAAACTGTTTTTT. The rearrangement links TRBV6-5 to TRBJ1-4; a weak D match, TRBD1 (6 bases). CDR3 length: 14 amino acids. Germline V gene sequence: CDR1 MNHEY, CDR2 SVGAGI. V dropped 4 bases and J dropped 8 bases, with 14 bases sitting between them.

The chain joins TRBV7-3 to TRBJ2-1, with 8 bases aligning to TRBD1. Germline V gene lookup returns CDR1 SGHTA and CDR2 FQGTGA. The V and J ends lost 5 bases and 6 bases, in that order; junction bases with no gene match: 6. The CDR3 has 14 residues. The CDR3, as DNA: TGTGCCAGCAGCGTACAACAGGGGGGCAATGAGCAGTTCTTC. Its translation: CASSVQQGGNEQFF.

The chain carries TRBV2 and TRBJ1-5, with 8 bases identical to TRBD1. J was trimmed by 0 bases and V by 6 bases; bases with no gene match: 4. The length of the CDR3 is 15 residues. Germline CDR1 is SNHLY and CDR2 is FYNNEI. CDR3 sequence: CASRTDRASNQPQHF. In DNA, the CDR3 is TGTGCCAGCAGGACGGACAGGGCTAGCAATCAGCCCCAGCATTTT.

The genes are TRBV7-9 and TRBJ2-7, with 12 nucleotides matching TRBD1. Trimming cost V 5 bases and J 4 bases; bases outside gene matches: 6. The germline V gene has CDR1 SEHNR and CDR2 FQNEAQ (reference sequence). This CDR3 comprises 15 residues. The DNA of the CDR3 is TGTGCCAGCAGCCGGGGGACAGGGGGCAAGTACGAGCAGTACTTC. Translated: CASSRGTGGKYEQYF.

This clone was picked up one time. The chain carries TRBV2 and TRBJ2-5; 11 bases match TRBD2. The CDR3 spans 16 residues. Looked up from germline, CDR1 is SNHLY and CDR2 is FYNNEI. V trimming: 2 bases; J trimming: 6 bases; junction bases outside the gene matches: 8. The CDR3 DNA follows: TGTGCCAGCAGTGAACGGGTTAGCGGGGGGGCGAAGACCCAGTACTTC. As protein: CASSERVSGGAKTQYF.

This CDR3 reads CASSTRMTGENTEAFF. DNA for the CDR3: TGTGCCAGCTCAACTCGAATGACAGGGGAGAACACTGAAGCTTTCTTT. J is TRBJ1-1 and V is TRBV18; 8 bases agree with TRBD1. The length of the CDR3 is 16 residues. J gave up 1 base and V 5 bases, and 9 bases lay outside the gene matches. CDR1 is KGHSH, CDR2 LQKENI, per germline.

J is TRBJ2-7 and V is TRBV5-1; 7 nucleotides agree with TRBD1. In germline, CDR1 is SGHRS, CDR2 YFSETQ. Trimming at V came to 4 bases and at J to 4 bases, leaving 5 bases not matched to a gene. The CDR3 covers 13 residues. CDR3 bases: TGCGCCAGCAGCATGTTGGACAGGTACGAGCAGTACTTC. Its protein is CASSMLDRYEQYF.